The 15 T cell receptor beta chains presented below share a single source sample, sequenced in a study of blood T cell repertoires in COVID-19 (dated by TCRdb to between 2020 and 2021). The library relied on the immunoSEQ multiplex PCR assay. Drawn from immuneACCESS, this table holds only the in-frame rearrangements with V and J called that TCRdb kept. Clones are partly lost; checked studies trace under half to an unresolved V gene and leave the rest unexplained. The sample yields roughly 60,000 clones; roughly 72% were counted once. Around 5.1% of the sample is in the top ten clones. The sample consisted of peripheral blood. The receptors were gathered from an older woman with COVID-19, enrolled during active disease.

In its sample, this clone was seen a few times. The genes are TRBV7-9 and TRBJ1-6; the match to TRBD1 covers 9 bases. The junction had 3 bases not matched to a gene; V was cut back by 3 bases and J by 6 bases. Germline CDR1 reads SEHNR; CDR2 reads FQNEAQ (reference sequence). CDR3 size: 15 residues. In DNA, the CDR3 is TGTGCCAGCAGCTTGGGGACAGGGCCTAATTCACCCCTCCACTTT. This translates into CASSLGTGPNSPLHF.

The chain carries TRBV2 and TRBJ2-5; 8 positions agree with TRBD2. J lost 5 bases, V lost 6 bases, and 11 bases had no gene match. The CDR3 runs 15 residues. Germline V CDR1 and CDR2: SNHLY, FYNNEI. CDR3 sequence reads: CASRGVAGRGETQYF. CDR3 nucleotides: TGTGCCAGCAGAGGAGTAGCGGGGCGGGGGGAGACCCAGTACTTC.

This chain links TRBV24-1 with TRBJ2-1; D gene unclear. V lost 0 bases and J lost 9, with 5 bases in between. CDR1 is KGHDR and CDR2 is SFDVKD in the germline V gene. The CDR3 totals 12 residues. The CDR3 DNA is TGTGCCACCAGTGATTTGTCCGGTGAGCAGTTCTTC. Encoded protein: CATSDLSGEQFF.

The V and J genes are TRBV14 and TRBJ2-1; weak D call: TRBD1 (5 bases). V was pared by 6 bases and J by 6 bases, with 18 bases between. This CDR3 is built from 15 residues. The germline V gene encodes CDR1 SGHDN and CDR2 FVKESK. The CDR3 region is CASSTQELPINEQFF. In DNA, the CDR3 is TGTGCCAGCAGTACACAGGAGTTACCCATCAATGAGCAGTTCTTC.

CDR3 DNA: TGTGCCAGCAGTGAAGACGTGGGCAGGCTCAGTCAGCCCCAGCATTTT. It translates to CASSEDVGRLSQPQHF. The chain has TRBV2 and TRBJ1-5; D gene uncertain. CDR3 length: 16 residues. V dropped 1 base and J dropped 6 bases, with 16 bases sitting between them. CDR1 is SNHLY and CDR2 is FYNNEI in the germline V gene.

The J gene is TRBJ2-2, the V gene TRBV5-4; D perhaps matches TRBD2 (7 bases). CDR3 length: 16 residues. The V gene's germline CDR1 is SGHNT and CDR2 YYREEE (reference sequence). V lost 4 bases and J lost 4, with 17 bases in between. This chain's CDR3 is CASSPYSGGGTGELFF. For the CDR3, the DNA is TGTGCCAGCAGCCCCTATTCGGGGGGCGGCACCGGGGAGCTGTTTTTT.

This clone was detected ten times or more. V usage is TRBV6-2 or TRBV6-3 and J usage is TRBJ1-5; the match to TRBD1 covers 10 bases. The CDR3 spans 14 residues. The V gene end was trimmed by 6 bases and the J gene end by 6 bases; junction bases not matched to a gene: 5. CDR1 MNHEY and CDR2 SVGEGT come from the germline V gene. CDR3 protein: CASSRQGAAQPQHF. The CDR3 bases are TGTGCCAGCAGCAGACAGGGGGCGGCTCAGCCCCAGCATTTT.

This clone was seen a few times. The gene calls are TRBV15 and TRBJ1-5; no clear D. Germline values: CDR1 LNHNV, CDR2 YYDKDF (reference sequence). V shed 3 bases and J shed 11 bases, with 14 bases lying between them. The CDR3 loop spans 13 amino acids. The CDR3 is CATSSSLVGAQHF. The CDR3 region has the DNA TGTGCCACCAGCAGTTCCCTCGTGGGAGCCCAGCATTTT.

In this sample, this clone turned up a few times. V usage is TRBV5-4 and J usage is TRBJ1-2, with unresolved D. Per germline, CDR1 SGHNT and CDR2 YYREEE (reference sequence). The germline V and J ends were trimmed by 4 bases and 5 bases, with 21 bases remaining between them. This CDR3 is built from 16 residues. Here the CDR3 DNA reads TGTGCCAGCAGCACCAGAGGCGCCCCGAGAGTGTATGGCTACACCTTC. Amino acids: CASSTRGAPRVYGYTF.

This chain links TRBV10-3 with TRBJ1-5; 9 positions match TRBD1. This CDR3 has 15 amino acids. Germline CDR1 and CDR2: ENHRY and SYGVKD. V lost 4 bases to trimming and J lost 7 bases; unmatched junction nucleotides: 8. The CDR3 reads CAISGEGTGLQPQHF. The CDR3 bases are TGTGCCATCAGTGGGGAGGGGACAGGGCTGCAGCCCCAGCATTTT.

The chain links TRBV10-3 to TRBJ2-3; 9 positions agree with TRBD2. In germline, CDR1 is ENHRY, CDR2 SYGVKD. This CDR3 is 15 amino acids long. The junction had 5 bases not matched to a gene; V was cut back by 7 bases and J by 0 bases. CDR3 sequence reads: CAINRLAASTDTQYF. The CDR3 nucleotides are TGTGCCATCAACCGACTAGCGGCTAGCACAGATACGCAGTATTTT.

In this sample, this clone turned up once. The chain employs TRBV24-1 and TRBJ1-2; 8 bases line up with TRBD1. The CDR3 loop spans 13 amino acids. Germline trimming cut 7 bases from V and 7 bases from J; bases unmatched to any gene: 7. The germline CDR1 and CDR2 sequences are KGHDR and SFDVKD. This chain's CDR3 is CATSRGQGSGYTF. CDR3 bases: TGTGCCACCAGCCGCGGACAGGGAAGTGGCTACACCTTC.

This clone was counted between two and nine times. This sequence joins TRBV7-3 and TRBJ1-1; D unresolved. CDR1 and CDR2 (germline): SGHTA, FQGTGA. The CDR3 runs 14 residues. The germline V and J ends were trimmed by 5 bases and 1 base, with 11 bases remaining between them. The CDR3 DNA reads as TGTGCCAGCAGCCTAGGAGTGTGGAACACTGAAGCTTTCTTT. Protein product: CASSLGVWNTEAFF.

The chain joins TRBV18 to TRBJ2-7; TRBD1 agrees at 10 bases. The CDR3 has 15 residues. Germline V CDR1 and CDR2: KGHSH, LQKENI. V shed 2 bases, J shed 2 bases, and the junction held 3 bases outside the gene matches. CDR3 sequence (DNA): TGTGCCAGCTCACCAACCGGGACAGGGGCCTACGAGCAGTACTTC. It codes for CASSPTGTGAYEQYF.

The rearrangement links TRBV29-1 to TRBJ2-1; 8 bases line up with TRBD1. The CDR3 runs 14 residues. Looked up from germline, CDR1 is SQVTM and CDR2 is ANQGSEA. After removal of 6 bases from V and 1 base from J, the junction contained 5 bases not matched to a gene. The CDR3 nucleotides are TGCAGCGTCTCCGACAGGGGTTCCTACAATGAGCAGTTCTTC. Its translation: CSVSDRGSYNEQFF.